Sequencing of this T cell receptor beta chain was carried out in a study of siplizumab effects on memory and regulatory T cells. V lost 0 bases and J lost 1, with 15 bases in between. The CDR3 extends over 17 amino acids. Germline lookup yields CDR1 LGHNA and CDR2 YSLEER. The method was immunoSEQ multiplex PCR; TCRdb's version includes in-frame clones alone and lacks a portion of them. The sample includes some 96,000 clones, 91% of them seen just once. The clonotype comes from a human donor in good health. The rearrangement uses TRBV4-3 and TRBJ1-1; TRBD1 is a possible D gene (5 bases). Sequencing was performed on CD4+ T cells sorted from blood. CDR3 in DNA: TGCGCCAGCAGCCAAGAGGGGGGGGGAGTTCGGAACACTGAAGCTTTCTTT. This encodes CASSQEGGGVRNTEAFF.